Sequencing of this T cell receptor (beta chain) was carried out in a study of human T cells and chemical hapten exposure. Study results and caveats: Expanded TCRs produced significantly more large CDR3 similarity clusters than controls did.

Concerning this clonotype itself: Its cognate antigen is unknown.

Library construction involved attaching unique molecular identifiers to individual cDNA molecules, which allowed quantitative, reproducible TCR counting. Per the authors' pipeline: Individual samples carried between roughly 23,224 and 700,000 TCRs, with around 96,000 as the median. MiXCR was run by TCRdb on the RACE reads, yielding one entry per CDR3 protein. For this entry, the V and J calls and clone size follow TCRdb and not the study's own pipeline. The sample lists tens of thousands of distinct CDR3 sequences; about 32% were seen once. Germline V lookup: CDR1 SGDLS, CDR2 YYNGEE. V lost 0 bases to trimming and J lost 5 bases, with 14 bases between them. CDR3 length: 16 amino acids. This sample's time point: patch test 1, 2 weeks after DPC sensitization. Regarding treatment: therapeutic diphenylcyclopropenone sensitization with weekly scalp DPC. Each patch-test visit's blood sample preceded patch application.

The specimen comprised whole blood, sampled in connection with sensitization to the hapten diphenylcyclopropenone (DPC). The sequence was collected from a man aged 35 to 55 with alopecia areata. Some clones in this sample may be carry-over from other donors' samples. The gene calls are TRBV9 and TRBJ1-4; unclear D gene. CDR3 sequence reads: CASSVGPRVTNEKLFF. The CDR3 coding sequence is TGTGCCAGCAGCGTAGGTCCCCGAGTCACAAATGAAAAACTGTTTTTT. Drawing the rest from reference TRBV9 and TRBJ1-4, the complete variable domain is DSGVTQTPKHLITATGQRVTLRCSPRSGDLSVYWYQQSLDQGLQFLIQYYNGEERAKGNILERFSAQQFPDLHSELNLSSLELGDSALYFCASSVGPRVTNEKLFFGSGTQLSVL.